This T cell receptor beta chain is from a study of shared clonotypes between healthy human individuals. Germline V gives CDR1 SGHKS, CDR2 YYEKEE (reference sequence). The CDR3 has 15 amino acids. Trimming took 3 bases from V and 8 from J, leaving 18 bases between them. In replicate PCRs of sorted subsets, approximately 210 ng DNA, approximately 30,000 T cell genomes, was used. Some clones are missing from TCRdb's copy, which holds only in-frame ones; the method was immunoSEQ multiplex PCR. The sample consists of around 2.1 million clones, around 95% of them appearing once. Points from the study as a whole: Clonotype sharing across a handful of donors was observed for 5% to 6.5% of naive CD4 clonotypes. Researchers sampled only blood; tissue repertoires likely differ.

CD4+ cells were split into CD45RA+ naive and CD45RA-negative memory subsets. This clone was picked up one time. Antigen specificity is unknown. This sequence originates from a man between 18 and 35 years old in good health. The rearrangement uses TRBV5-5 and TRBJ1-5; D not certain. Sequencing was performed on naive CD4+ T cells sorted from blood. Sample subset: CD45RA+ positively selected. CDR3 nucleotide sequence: TGTGCCAGCAGCTACTATGACCGGGAGTTGAAGCCCCAGCATTTT. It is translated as CASSYYDRELKPQHF.